Below, one T cell receptor (beta chain) is given with its context. The antigen is undetermined. Unique molecular identifiers were present on the cDNA, and a universal primer site came from template switching. In TCRdb, the 5' RACE reads were re-called with MiXCR into one record per CDR3 protein. The sample has around 960,000 distinct CDR3 sequences, roughly an eighth seen once. This sample stems from a study of identical twins. Points from the study as a whole: Researchers reported weaker excess twin sharing in beta out-of-frame sequences.

CDR3 length: 12 residues. Germline V CDR1 and CDR2: SNHLY, FYNNEI. With V trimmed by 8 bases and J by 7 bases, 5 bases remained unmatched. Healthy Caucasians were all of the donors. The sample also formed part of further work on yellow fever vaccine responses in identical twins.

This sequence originates from a woman under 30 in good health. The genes are TRBV2 and TRBJ2-1; 7 bases agree with TRBD1. Sequencing input: PBMCs. For the CDR3, the DNA is TGTGCCAGCGACAGGGTAGAGAATGAGCAGTTCTTC. Its translation is CASDRVENEQFF.